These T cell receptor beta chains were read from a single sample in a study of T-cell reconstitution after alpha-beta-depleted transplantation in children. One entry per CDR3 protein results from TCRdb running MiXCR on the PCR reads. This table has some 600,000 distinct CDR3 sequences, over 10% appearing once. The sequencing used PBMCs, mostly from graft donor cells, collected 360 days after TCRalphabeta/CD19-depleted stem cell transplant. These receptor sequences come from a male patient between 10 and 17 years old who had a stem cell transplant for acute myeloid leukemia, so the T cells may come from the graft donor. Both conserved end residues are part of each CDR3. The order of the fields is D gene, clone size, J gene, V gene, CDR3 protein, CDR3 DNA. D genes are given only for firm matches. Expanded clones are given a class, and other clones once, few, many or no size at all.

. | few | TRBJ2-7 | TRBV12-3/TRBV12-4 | CASSSLNPMQGLSYEQYF | TGTGCCAGCAGTTCCCTTAATCCGATGCAGGGGCTCTCCTACGAGCAGTACTTC
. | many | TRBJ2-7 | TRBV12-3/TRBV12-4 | CASSLGGPSYEQYF | TGTGCCAGCAGTTTAGGAGGGCCGTCCTACGAGCAGTACTTC
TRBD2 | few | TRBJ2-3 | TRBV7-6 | CASSLGPRLAGVTDTQYF | TGTGCCAGCAGCTTAGGCCCGAGACTAGCGGGAGTAACAGATACGCAGTATTTT
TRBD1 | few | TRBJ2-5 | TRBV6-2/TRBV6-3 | CASSSVGDRVVETQYF | TGTGCCAGCAGTTCCGTCGGGGACAGGGTAGTGGAGACCCAGTACTTC
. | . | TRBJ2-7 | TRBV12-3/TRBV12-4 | CATRLEGREQYF | TGTGCCACCAGACTCGAGGGAAGGGAGCAGTACTTC
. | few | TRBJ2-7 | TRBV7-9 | CASSHLGRDRGFGQYF | TGTGCCAGCAGTCATCTGGGTCGGGACCGAGGTTTTGGGCAGTACTTC
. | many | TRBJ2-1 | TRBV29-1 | CSVGHRLTYNEQFF | TGCAGCGTTGGACACCGCCTCACCTACAATGAGCAGTTCTTC
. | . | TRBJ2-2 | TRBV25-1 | CASSERAENTGELFF | TGTGCCAGCAGTGAGAGAGCGGAGAACACCGGGGAGCTGTTTTTT
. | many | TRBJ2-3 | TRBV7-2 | CASSRGPYLTDTQYF | TGTGCCAGCAGTCGTGGGCCGTACTTGACAGATACGCAGTATTTT
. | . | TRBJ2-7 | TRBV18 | CASSPIQGRGEQYF | TGTGCCAGCTCACCAATCCAGGGACGGGGGGAGCAGTACTTC
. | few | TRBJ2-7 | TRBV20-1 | CSASFRGGYEQYF | TGCAGTGCTAGCTTCAGGGGGGGATACGAGCAGTACTTC
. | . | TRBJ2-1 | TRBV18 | CASSPRDGSNEQFF | TGTGCCAGCTCACCAAGAGACGGGTCCAATGAGCAGTTCTTC
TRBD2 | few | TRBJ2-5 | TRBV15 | CATSRGGGLETQYF | TGTGCCACCAGCAGAGGGGGGGGACTAGAGACCCAGTACTTC
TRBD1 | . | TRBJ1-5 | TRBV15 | CATSGDRNQPQHF | TGTGCCACGAGCGGGGACAGAAATCAGCCCCAGCATTTT
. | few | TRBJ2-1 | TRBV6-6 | CASEGHNQNEQFF | TGTGCCAGCGAGGGTCACAATCAAAATGAGCAGTTCTTC
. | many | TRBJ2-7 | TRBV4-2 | CASSQDPRGGQASYEQYF | TGTGCCAGCAGCCAAGATCCACGGGGGGGACAGGCCTCCTACGAGCAGTACTTC
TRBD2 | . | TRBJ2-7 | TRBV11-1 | CASSLGGTSGISYEQYF | TGTGCCAGCAGCTTAGGGGGGACTAGCGGAATCTCCTACGAGCAGTACTTC
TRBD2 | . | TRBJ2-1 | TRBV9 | CASSVVGTSVPTGEQFF | TGTGCCAGCAGCGTAGTGGGGACTAGCGTCCCCACGGGTGAGCAGTTCTTC
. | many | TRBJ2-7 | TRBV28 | CASSSQLHYEQYF | TGTGCCAGCAGTTCACAGTTGCACTACGAGCAGTACTTC
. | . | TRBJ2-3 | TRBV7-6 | CASSLTWSRPDTQYF | TGTGCCAGCAGCTTAACCTGGTCCCGTCCAGATACGCAGTATTTT
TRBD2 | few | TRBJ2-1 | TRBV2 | CASIGTSGDEQFF | TGTGCCAGCATAGGGACTAGTGGGGATGAGCAGTTCTTC
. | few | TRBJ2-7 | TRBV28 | CASSDRQGRVYEQYF | TGTGCCAGCAGTGACAGACAGGGGAGGGTCTACGAGCAGTACTTC
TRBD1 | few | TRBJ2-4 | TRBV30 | CAWSVLRGQLYKNIQYF | TGTGCCTGGAGTGTATTAAGGGGGCAGCTCTACAAAAACATTCAGTACTTC
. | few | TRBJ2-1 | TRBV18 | CASSPDSNEQFF | TGTGCCAGCTCACCCGACAGTAATGAGCAGTTCTTC
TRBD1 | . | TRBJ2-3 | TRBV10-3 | CAISDQDRGFFTDTQYF | TGTGCCATCAGTGATCAAGACAGGGGGTTCTTCACAGATACGCAGTATTTT
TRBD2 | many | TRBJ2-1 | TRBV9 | CASSTSGFYNEQFF | TGTGCCAGCAGCACTAGCGGGTTCTACAATGAGCAGTTCTTC
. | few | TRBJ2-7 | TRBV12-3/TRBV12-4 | CASSPDSGQCSYEQYF | TGTGCCAGCAGTCCAGACTCGGGACAATGCTCCTACGAGCAGTACTTC
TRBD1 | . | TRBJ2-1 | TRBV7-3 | CASSPMGQTNNEQFF | TGTGCCAGCAGCCCGATGGGACAGACGAACAATGAGCAGTTCTTC
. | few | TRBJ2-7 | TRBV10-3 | CAISEWGGEQYF | TGTGCCATCAGTGAGTGGGGAGGCGAGCAGTACTTC
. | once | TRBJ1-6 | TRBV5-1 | CASSLYRDSSYNSPLHF | TGCGCCAGCAGCTTATACAGGGATAGCTCCTATAATTCACCCCTCCACTTT
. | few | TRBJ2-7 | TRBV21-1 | CASSKGQGKNYLGEQYF | TGTGCCAGCAGCAAGGGACAGGGGAAAAACTACTTGGGCGAGCAGTACTTC
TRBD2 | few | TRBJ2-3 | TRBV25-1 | CASIGGGSPDTQYF | TGTGCCAGCATAGGCGGGGGGTCCCCAGATACGCAGTATTTT
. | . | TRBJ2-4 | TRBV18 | CASSPYVPRSAKNIQYF | TGTGCCAGCTCACCATATGTTCCACGGTCAGCCAAAAACATTCAGTACTTC
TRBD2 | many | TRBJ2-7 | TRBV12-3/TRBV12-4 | CASTWLSSGSLGLGAQYF | TGTGCCAGCACCTGGTTGTCTAGCGGGAGTCTCGGGTTGGGTGCGCAGTACTTC
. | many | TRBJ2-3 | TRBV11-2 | CASREGLSLDTQYF | TGTGCCAGCAGGGAGGGCCTCTCGCTAGATACGCAGTATTTT
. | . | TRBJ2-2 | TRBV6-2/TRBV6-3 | CASSYSRLYNTGELFF | TGTGCCAGCAGTTACTCGAGGCTTTATAACACCGGGGAGCTGTTTTTT
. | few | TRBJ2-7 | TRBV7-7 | CASSSCEQYF | TGTGCTAGCAGCTCGTGCGAGCAGTACTTC
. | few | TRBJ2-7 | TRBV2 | CASSDFGGHSSYEQYF | TGTGCCAGCAGTGATTTTGGCGGTCATAGCTCCTACGAGCAGTACTTC
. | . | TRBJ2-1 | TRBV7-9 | CASSLRGIRGSYNEQFF | TGTGCCAGCAGCTTACGGGGGATAAGAGGGTCCTACAATGAGCAGTTCTTC
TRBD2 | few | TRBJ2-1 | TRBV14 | CASSRWTSGGFYNEQFF | TGTGCCAGCAGCCGTTGGACTAGCGGGGGTTTCTACAATGAGCAGTTCTTC
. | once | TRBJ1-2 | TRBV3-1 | CASSWGGSGYTF | TGTGCCAGCAGCTGGGGTGGTAGCGGCTACACCTTC
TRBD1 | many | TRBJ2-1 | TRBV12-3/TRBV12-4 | CASTTYRGSYNEQFF | TGTGCCAGCACCACTTACAGGGGATCCTACAATGAGCAGTTCTTC
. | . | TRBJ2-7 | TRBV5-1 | CASSLAHRAYEQYF | TGCGCCAGCAGCTTGGCCCACAGAGCCTACGAGCAGTACTTC
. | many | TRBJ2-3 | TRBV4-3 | CASSQGIGSPTDTQYF | TGCGCCAGCAGCCAAGGAATTGGAAGCCCCACAGATACGCAGTATTTT
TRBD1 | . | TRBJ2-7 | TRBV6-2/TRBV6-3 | CASSSLTGEFYYEQYF | TGTGCCAGCAGTTCCCTCACAGGGGAGTTCTACTACGAGCAGTACTTC
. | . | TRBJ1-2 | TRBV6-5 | CASSYTRTGPRGYTF | TGTGCCAGCAGTTACACCCGAACAGGGCCCCGGGGCTACACCTTC
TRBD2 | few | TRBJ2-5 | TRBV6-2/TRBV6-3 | CASTRAGALETQYF | TGTGCCAGCACTCGAGCGGGAGCTCTAGAGACCCAGTACTTC
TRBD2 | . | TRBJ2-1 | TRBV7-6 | CASSLPAVQGLAGNEQFF | TGTGCCAGCAGCCTCCCGGCCGTGCAGGGACTAGCGGGCAATGAGCAGTTCTTC
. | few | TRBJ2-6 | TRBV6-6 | CAIDSGANVLTF | TGTGCCATCGACTCTGGGGCCAACGTCCTGACTTTC
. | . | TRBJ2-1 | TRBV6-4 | CASSREYFSSYNEQFF | TGTGCCAGCAGCCGCGAGTATTTTAGTTCCTACAATGAGCAGTTCTTC
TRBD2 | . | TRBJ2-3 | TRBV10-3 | CATRAGLSTDTQYF | TGTGCCACCCGAGCGGGATTAAGCACAGATACGCAGTATTTT
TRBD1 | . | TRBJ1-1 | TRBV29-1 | CSVGTGAKTEAFF | TGCAGCGTGGGGACAGGGGCAAAAACTGAAGCTTTCTTT